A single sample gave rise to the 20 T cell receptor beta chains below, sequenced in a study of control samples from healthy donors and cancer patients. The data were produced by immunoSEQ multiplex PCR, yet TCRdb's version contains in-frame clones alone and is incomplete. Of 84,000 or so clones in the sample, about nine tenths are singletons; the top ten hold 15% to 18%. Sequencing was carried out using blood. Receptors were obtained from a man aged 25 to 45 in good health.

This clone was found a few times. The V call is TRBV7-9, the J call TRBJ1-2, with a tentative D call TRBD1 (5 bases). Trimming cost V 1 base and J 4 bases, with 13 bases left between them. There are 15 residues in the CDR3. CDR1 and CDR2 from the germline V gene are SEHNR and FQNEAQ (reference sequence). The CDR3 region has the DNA TGTGCCAGCAGCTTAGGTCGTGACAGCAGCTATGGCTACACCTTC. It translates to CASSLGRDSSYGYTF.

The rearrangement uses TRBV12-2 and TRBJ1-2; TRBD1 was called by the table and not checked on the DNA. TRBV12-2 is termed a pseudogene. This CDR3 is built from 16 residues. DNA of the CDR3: TGTGCAAGTCGCTTCTTTTGCGTGGGACAGGGATATGGCTACACCTTC. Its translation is CASRFFCVGQGYGYTF.

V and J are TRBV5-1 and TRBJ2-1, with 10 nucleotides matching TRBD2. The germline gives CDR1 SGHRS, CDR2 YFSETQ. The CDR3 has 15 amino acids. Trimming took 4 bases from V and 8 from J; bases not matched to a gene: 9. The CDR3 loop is CASSPEREGLDEQFF. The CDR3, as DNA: TGCGCCAGCAGCCCCGAGCGGGAGGGCCTAGATGAGCAGTTCTTC.

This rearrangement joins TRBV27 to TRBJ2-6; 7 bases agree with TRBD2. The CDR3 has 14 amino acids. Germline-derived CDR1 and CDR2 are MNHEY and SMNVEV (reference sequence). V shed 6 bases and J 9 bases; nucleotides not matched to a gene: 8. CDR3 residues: CASSPWGGYNVLTF. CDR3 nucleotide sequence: TGTGCCAGCAGCCCATGGGGAGGGTACAACGTCCTGACTTTC.

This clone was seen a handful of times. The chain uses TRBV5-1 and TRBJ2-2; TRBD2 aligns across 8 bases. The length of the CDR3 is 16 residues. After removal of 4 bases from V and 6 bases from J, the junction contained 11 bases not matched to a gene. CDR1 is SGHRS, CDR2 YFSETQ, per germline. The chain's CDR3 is CASSPPGSGRAGELFF. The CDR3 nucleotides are TGCGCCAGCAGCCCCCCGGGGAGCGGGAGAGCCGGGGAGCTGTTTTTT.

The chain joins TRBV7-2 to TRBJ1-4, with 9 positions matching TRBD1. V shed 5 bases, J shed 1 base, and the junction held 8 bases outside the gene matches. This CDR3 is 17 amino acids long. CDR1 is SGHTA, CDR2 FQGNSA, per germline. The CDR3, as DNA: TGTGCCAGCAGCCTACAGGGGGCGCTAGAAACTAATGAAAAACTGTTTTTT. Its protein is CASSLQGALETNEKLFF. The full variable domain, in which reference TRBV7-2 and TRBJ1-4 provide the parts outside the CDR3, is GAGVSQSPSNKVTEKGKDVELRCDPISGHTALYWYRQSLGQGLEFLIYFQGNSAPDKSGLPSDRFSAERTGGSVSTLTIQRTQQEDSAVYLCASSLQGALETNEKLFFGSGTQLSVL.

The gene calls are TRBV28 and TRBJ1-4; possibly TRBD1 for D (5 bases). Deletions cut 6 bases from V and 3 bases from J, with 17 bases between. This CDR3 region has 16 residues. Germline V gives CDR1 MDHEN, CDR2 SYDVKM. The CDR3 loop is CASRSPTRGSNEKLFF. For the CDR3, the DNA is TGTGCCAGCAGGTCCCCGACCCGGGGGTCTAATGAAAAACTGTTTTTT.

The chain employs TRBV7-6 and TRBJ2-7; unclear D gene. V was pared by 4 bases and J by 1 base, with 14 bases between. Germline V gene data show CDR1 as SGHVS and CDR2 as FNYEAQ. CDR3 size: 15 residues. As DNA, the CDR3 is TGTGCCAGCAGCTCCGACCTAGGCTCTTCCTACGAGCAGTACTTC. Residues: CASSSDLGSSYEQYF.

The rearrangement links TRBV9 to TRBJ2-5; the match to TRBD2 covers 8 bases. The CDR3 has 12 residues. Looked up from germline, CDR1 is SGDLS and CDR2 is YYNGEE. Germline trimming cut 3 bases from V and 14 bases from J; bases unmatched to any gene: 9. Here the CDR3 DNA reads TGTGCCAGCAGCGGGGACGAGCGGGGGACCTACTTC. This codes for CASSGDERGTYF.

The CDR3 coding sequence is TGTGCCAGCAGCCCCGCAGGTAAAACAGATACGCAGTATTTT. Protein: CASSPAGKTDTQYF. V gene TRBV9 combines with J gene TRBJ2-3; D gene ambiguous. The germline CDR1 and CDR2 sequences are SGDLS and YYNGEE. V lost 4 bases and J lost 3, with 12 bases in between. This CDR3 contains 14 residues. The full variable domain, its missing parts supplied by reference TRBV9 and TRBJ2-3, is DSGVTQTPKHLITATGQRVTLRCSPRSGDLSVYWYQQSLDQGLQFLIQYYNGEERAKGNILERFSAQQFPDLHSELNLSSLELGDSALYFCASSPAGKTDTQYFGPGTRLTVL.

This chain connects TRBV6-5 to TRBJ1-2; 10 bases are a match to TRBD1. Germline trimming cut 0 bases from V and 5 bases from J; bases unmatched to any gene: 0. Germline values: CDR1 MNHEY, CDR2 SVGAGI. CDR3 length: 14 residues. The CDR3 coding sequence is TGTGCCAGCAGTTACTCGGACAGGGGGTATGGCTACACCTTC. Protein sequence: CASSYSDRGYGYTF.

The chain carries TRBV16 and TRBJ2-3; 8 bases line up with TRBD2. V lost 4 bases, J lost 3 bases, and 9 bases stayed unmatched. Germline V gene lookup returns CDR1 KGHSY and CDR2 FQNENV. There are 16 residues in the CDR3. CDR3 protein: CASSPSAGGGTDTQYF. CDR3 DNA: TGTGCCAGCAGCCCCTCGGCGGGAGGTGGTACAGATACGCAGTATTTT.

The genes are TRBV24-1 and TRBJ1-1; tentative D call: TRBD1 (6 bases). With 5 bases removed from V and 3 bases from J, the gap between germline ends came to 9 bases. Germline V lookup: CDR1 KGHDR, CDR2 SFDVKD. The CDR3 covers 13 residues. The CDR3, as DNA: TGTGCCACCAGTGCAGGGGAGGACACTGAAGCTTTCTTT. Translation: CATSAGEDTEAFF.

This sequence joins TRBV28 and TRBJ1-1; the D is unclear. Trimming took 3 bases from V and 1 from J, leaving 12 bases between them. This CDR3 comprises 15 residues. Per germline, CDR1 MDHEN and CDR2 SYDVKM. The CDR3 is CASSFVRLENTEAFF. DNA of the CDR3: TGTGCCAGCAGTTTCGTCAGGTTGGAGAACACTGAAGCTTTCTTT.

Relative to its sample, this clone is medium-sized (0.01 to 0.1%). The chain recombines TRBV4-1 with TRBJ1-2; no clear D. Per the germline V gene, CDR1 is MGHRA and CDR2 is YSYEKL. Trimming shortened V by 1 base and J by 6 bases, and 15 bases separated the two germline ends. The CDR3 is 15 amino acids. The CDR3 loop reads CASSQVLSRDDGYTF. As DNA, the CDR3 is TGCGCCAGCAGCCAAGTGTTATCGAGGGATGATGGCTACACCTTC.

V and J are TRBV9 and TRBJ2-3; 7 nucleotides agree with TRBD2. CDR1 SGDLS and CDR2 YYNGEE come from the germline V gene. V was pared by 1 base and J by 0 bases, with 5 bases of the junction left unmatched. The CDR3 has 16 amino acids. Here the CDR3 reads CASSVSSGQSTDTQYF. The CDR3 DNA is TGTGCCAGCAGCGTATCTAGCGGTCAAAGCACAGATACGCAGTATTTT. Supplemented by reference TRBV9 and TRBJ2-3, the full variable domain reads DSGVTQTPKHLITATGQRVTLRCSPRSGDLSVYWYQQSLDQGLQFLIQYYNGEERAKGNILERFSAQQFPDLHSELNLSSLELGDSALYFCASSVSSGQSTDTQYFGPGTRLTVL.

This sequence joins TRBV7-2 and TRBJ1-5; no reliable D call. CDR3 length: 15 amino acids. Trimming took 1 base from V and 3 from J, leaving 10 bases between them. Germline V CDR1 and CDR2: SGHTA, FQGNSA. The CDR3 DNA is TGTGCCAGCAGCTTAGTGTCAGCTAACAATCAGCCCCAGCATTTT. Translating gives CASSLVSANNQPQHF.

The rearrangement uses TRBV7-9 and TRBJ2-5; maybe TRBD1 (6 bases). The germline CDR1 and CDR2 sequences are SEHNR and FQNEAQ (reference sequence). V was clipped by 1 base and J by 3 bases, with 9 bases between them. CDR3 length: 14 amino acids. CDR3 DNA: TGTGCCAGCAGCTTAGTTCGGACAGAAGAGACCCAGTACTTC. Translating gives CASSLVRTEETQYF. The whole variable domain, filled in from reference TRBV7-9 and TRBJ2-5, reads DTGVSQNPRHKITKRGQNVTFRCDPISEHNRLYWYRQTLGQGPEFLTYFQNEAQLEKSRLLSDRFSAERPKGSFSTLEIQRTEQGDSAMYLCASSLVRTEETQYFGPGTRLLVL.

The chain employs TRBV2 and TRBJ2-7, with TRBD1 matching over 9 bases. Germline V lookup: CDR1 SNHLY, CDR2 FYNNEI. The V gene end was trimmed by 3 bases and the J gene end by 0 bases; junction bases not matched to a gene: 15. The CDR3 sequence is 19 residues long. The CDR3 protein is CASSDSGGATGGFSYEQYF. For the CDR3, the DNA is TGTGCCAGCAGTGATAGCGGCGGGGCGACAGGGGGGTTCTCCTACGAGCAGTACTTC.

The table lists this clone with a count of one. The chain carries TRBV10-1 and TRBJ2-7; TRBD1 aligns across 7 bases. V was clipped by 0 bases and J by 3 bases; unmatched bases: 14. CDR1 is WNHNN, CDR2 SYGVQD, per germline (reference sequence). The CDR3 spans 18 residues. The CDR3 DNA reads TGCGCCAGCAGTGAGTCGACTCGGGGACAGTCTCCCGGCTACGAGCAGTACTTC. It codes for CASSESTRGQSPGYEQYF.